This TCR beta chain was documented in a study of blood T cells in healthy people across ages. The CDR3 length is 13 residues. The germline V and J ends were trimmed by 8 bases and 6 bases, with 14 bases remaining between them. It was with a sample-barcoded 5' primer and a J-beta primer mix that a second PCR of about 6 to 12 cycles was run. TCRdb processed the 5' RACE reads anew with MiXCR; each CDR3 protein has one entry. The sample has just over 800,000 distinct CDR3 sequences, 55% to 65% seen once. This rearrangement joins TRBV12-3 or TRBV12-4 to TRBJ2-4; D remains unclear. The sample comprised blood. This receptor was taken from a man aged 25 to 45 in good health. CDR3 in amino acids: CASSKGYGNIQYF. For the CDR3, the DNA is TGTGCCAGCTCGAAGGGATATGGAAACATTCAGTACTTC.